Listed below are T cell receptor beta chains from one sample, sequenced in a study of patients and donors after allogeneic stem cell transplantation. TCRdb independently ran MiXCR on the RT-PCR reads; one entry per CDR3 protein. The sample consists of about 960,000 distinct CDR3 sequences, more than 15% of them appearing once. The sequenced sample was blood, either unsorted or a sorted T cell fraction (not recorded which). These receptors all stem from a human donor who was either an allogeneic HSCT recipient or a stem cell or donor lymphocyte infusion donor (not recorded which). It is not recorded whose cells these are; they may come from a transplant donor. The CDR3 runs from the conserved cysteine through the conserved F or W. The D gene is left open where the match is weak. A row's size may be missing; if present it is once, few, many or a size class.

CDR3 DNA	CDR3 protein	D gene	V gene	J gene	clone size
TGTGCCAGCAGTTACGAAGAGGACTTCCCATATACCAAAAACATTCAGTACTTC	CASSYEEDFPYTKNIQYF	-	TRBV6-5	TRBJ2-4	few
TGTGCCAGCAGCCAAAACCGACTAGCGGGAACTTACGAGCAGTACTTC	CASSQNRLAGTYEQYF	TRBD2	TRBV4-2	TRBJ2-7	-
TGCAGTGCTAGGTCGAGCGACCTATCCTACAATGAGCAGTTCTTC	CSARSSDLSYNEQFF	-	TRBV20-1	TRBJ2-1	-
TGCGCCAGCAGCTCCGGGGGGTCAGCCTACAATGAGCAGTTCTTC	CASSSGGSAYNEQFF	TRBD2	TRBV5-1	TRBJ2-1	few
TGTGCCAGCAGCAAAGCGCCAAGGGTGGGGGGGCGCTGTTATGGCTACACCTTC	CASSKAPRVGGRCYGYTF	-	TRBV21-1	TRBJ1-2	few
TGTGCCAGCAGTAAAACCGGGACAAGGCCCTACGAGCAGTACTTC	CASSKTGTRPYEQYF	-	TRBV27	TRBJ2-7	-
TGTGCCAGCAGAAAAGTGGACACCTACGAGCAGTACTTC	CASRKVDTYEQYF	-	TRBV5-6	TRBJ2-7	few
TGCAGTGCTAGAATCCCGGGAGCGGCCTACGAGCAGTACTTC	CSARIPGAAYEQYF	-	TRBV20-1	TRBJ2-7	-
TGTGCCAGCAGCGTAGGGACAGGGCCCTACAATGAGCAGTTCTTC	CASSVGTGPYNEQFF	TRBD1	TRBV9	TRBJ2-1	-
TGTGCCAGCAAACACAGGGGTTCCGGAAACACCATATATTTT	CASKHRGSGNTIYF	TRBD1	TRBV6-1	TRBJ1-3	-
TGTGCCAGCAGCGGATGGACGGGGACTCAGCAGTACTTC	CASSGWTGTQQYF	-	TRBV3-1	TRBJ2-7	-
TGTGCCACCAGTGATTCGGTGACGGACTCACCTAGCCCGAACACTGAAGCTTTCTTT	CATSDSVTDSPSPNTEAFF	-	TRBV24-1	TRBJ1-1	-
TGTGCCAGCAGCCAGCGGGGGGGATACAATGAGCAGTTCTTC	CASSQRGGYNEQFF	TRBD2	TRBV5-6	TRBJ2-1	-
TGTGCCAGCAGAACCGGGACAACTCTTGGAAACACCATATATTTT	CASRTGTTLGNTIYF	-	TRBV12-3/TRBV12-4	TRBJ1-3	-
TGTGCCAGCAGCTCCCGAGCGGGGGGACCCCATGAGCAGTTCTTC	CASSSRAGGPHEQFF	TRBD2	TRBV14	TRBJ2-1	-
TGCAGTGCTAGGCCGGGACTAGCGGGGTCGACCCAGTACTTC	CSARPGLAGSTQYF	TRBD2	TRBV20-1	TRBJ2-5	-
TGTGCCATCAGTGAGTCGGGGCGAGATGAGCAGTTCTTC	CAISESGRDEQFF	-	TRBV10-3	TRBJ2-1	-
TGTGCCAGCAGTCCCGGGACTAGCGGGAGGTTATCCTACAATGAGCAGTTCTTC	CASSPGTSGRLSYNEQFF	TRBD2	TRBV12-3/TRBV12-4	TRBJ2-1	-
TGTGCCAGCAGCTTGGCCGGGCAGGGGGAAGGCTACACCTTC	CASSLAGQGEGYTF	TRBD1	TRBV5-6	TRBJ1-2	few
TGTGCCAGCAGCCGTAGGGGGGTCCTTAACACTGAAGCTTTCTTT	CASSRRGVLNTEAFF	-	TRBV12-3/TRBV12-4	TRBJ1-1	-
TGTGCCAGCAGCTTAGAGGAGTTTGTTGGACAGTTCTTC	CASSLEEFVGQFF	-	TRBV7-8	TRBJ2-1	few
TGTGCCAGCAGCAGAGTGACAGGGAGGGACGAGCAGTACTTC	CASSRVTGRDEQYF	-	TRBV5-5	TRBJ2-7	few
TGCAGTGCTAGAATCGGAACGAACACTGAAGCTTTCTTT	CSARIGTNTEAFF	-	TRBV20-1	TRBJ1-1	-
TGTGCCAGCAGCTTAGCTAGGACTCCTCAGGGGGAGCAGTACTTC	CASSLARTPQGEQYF	-	TRBV7-2	TRBJ2-7	-
TGTGCCAGCAGATACCGGGACATCTCCTACGAGCAGTACTTC	CASRYRDISYEQYF	-	TRBV2	TRBJ2-7	-
TGTGCCAGCAGCCCGAGGGCAGGAATAACTAGCGGCTACACCTTC	CASSPRAGITSGYTF	-	TRBV2	TRBJ1-2	few
TGTGCCAGCAGTCACATACAGGGTGTTCGCACTGAAGCTTTCTTT	CASSHIQGVRTEAFF	-	TRBV6-1	TRBJ1-1	-
TGTGCCAGCAGTGGGACTAGCGGGGGGTCCTACAATGAGCAGTTCTTC	CASSGTSGGSYNEQFF	TRBD2	TRBV12-3/TRBV12-4	TRBJ2-1	-
TGTGCCAGCAGCGAGGGACTATCCCACGAGCAGTACTTC	CASSEGLSHEQYF	TRBD2	TRBV7-8	TRBJ2-7	few
TGCGCCAGCAGCTTGGCCCTAGCGGGGAGATCGGAGACCCAGTACTTC	CASSLALAGRSETQYF	TRBD2	TRBV5-1	TRBJ2-5	-
TGCAGTGCTAGATTGACAGGGCCTTATTCACCCCTCCACTTT	CSARLTGPYSPLHF	TRBD1	TRBV20-1	TRBJ1-6	-
TGTGCCATCAGTGAGTCCGGCCCCGGGGAGCTGTTTTTT	CAISESGPGELFF	-	TRBV10-3	TRBJ2-2	many
TGCAGTGCAGAAGAAGAGACCCAGTACTTC	CSAEEETQYF	-	TRBV20-1	TRBJ2-5	-
TGCAGCGTTGAAGATGTAGGGGTCATAGATACGCAGTATTTT	CSVEDVGVIDTQYF	-	TRBV29-1	TRBJ2-3	few
TGTGCCACCAGTGATTTGCGCACAGGATGGAAGACCGGGGAGCTGTTTTTT	CATSDLRTGWKTGELFF	-	TRBV24-1	TRBJ2-2	-
TGTGCCAGCAGTTTACTCGCGTCGGATGACTTTCAAGAGACCCAGTACTTC	CASSLLASDDFQETQYF	-	TRBV12-3/TRBV12-4	TRBJ2-5	-
TGTGCCAGCAGCTTAATCCGACAGGGGGATAATTCACCCCTCCACTTT	CASSLIRQGDNSPLHF	TRBD1	TRBV7-9	TRBJ1-6	few
TGCGCCAGCAGCTTGACAGGTTATGGGGCCAACGTCCTGACTTTC	CASSLTGYGANVLTF	-	TRBV5-1	TRBJ2-6	-
TGTGCCATCAGTCGACACAGCCCTGGGGACCACAGCACCGGGGAGCTGTTTTTT	CAISRHSPGDHSTGELFF	-	TRBV10-3	TRBJ2-2	few
TGTGCCAGCAGCCAAGGGGGCAGATCCTATGGCTACACCTTC	CASSQGGRSYGYTF	-	TRBV3-1	TRBJ1-2	few